The source of this TCR beta chain is a study of blood T cell repertoires in COVID-19. On the study more broadly: Samples of COVID-19 (acute and convalescent) were obtained from the United States, Italy and Spain. PBMCs, B-cell-depleted T cells, or T cells were the source of the cDNA or gDNA that made up the material.

The CDR3 is 12 amino acids. Germline V gene lookup returns CDR1 SNHLY and CDR2 FYNNEI. V was clipped by 8 bases and J by 7 bases; unmatched bases: 5. In the study's own analysis: Estimation of nucleated cell counts relied on the amplification of reference gene primers. TCRdb keeps only in-frame clones here, not all; method: immunoSEQ multiplex PCR. That table furnishes V, J and clone size, whereas the DNA furnished D and trimming. The repertoire holds about 250,000 clones, with roughly 80% as singletons. Material: PBMCs or T cells enriched from blood (not recorded which). The TCR sequence derives from a woman aged 40-49 years who had been exposed to COVID-19. This chain connects TRBV2 to TRBJ1-1; 9 bases are a match to TRBD1. The CDR3 is CASWDRAGEAFF. In DNA, the CDR3 is TGTGCCAGCTGGGACAGGGCTGGTGAAGCTTTCTTT.